This T cell receptor (beta chain) was captured in a study of response to subunit inactivated influenza vaccine listed by TCRdb under 2018. Regarding the study in general: The study used deep quantitative T cell receptor repertoire profiling to track responses to a trivalent subunit inactivated influenza vaccine. The study at large found these results: The authors proposed that each seasonal influenza vaccination may bring in only a limited number of new T cells.

As for this clonotype: Its target antigen remains unknown. No per-base quality is available; no much larger clone lies one base away.

The library was generated by RT-PCR. The listed sequencing device is Illumina HiSeq 2500. Through fastp at Q25 and MiXCR, TCRdb rebuilt clones from the public reads, retaining in-frame beta chains. Here each entry gathers all rows of one CDR3 protein and keeps the most common genes and DNA. A total of about 540,000 distinct CDR3 sequences appear in this sample, roughly 23% of them only once. The top ten constitute 2.8% of the sample. Between the V and J ends, shortened by 3 bases and 4 bases respectively, the junction contains 20 bases. Taken from cysteine to phenylalanine, the CDR3 has 16 residues. Only the CDR3 portion is preserved as DNA: 48 bases, with reading frame beginning at the first base. From the germline V gene (reference sequence), CDR1 is DFQATT and CDR2 is SNEGSKA. The sample also formed part of further work on T cells expressing NK-cell markers. As the second publication notes: TCR beta cDNA libraries were prepared using 5'RACE template switching, which introduced a universal primer site and unique molecular identifiers. Eight or nine donors provided sorted CD3+CD56+NKG2C+, CD3+CD56+NKG2C- and CD3+CD56-NKG2C+ T-cell subsets, whose TCR beta-chain repertoires were profiled. Among the eight sequenced donors, only one was HCMV-seronegative, while the other seven were HCMV-seropositive. To restrict sorting to alphabetaTCR-expressing T cells, an anti-gammadeltaTCR antibody was added in several experiments. In more than 5 donors, the dominant CD3+CD56+NKG2C+ clonotypes were found to rank among the top 10 CD8+ clonotypes and to make up about 1.0-8% of CD8+ T cells. Those dominant clonotypes were again the most abundant among CD3+CD56-NKG2C+ cells in a handful of donors, at roughly 25-60.1%. It remained unclear whether the expanded NKG2C-expressing T cell clones were specific for HCMV antigens. Randomly selected healthy volunteers, three men and five women, were used as the eight sequenced donors. A commercial ELISA kit detecting HCMV-specific IgG in serum was used to determine HCMV serostatus. Peripheral blood mononuclear cells were isolated from blood by Ficoll density gradient centrifugation. CD4+ and CD8+ T cells were isolated from PBMC by magnetic immunoseparation with Miltenyi isolation kits. cDNA synthesis was primed from the TCR beta constant segment, followed by two successive PCR amplification steps. Libraries were sequenced as 2 x 150 bp reads on Illumina HiSeq 2000/2500, MiSeq or NextSeq. MIGEC handled demultiplexing of the reads and grouping by UMI, while MiTCR was used to assemble and quantify clonotypes. To exclude erroneous sequences, only TCR cDNA sequences supported by at least two reads were retained. Downstream repertoire analysis used the tcR package, and clonotypes were matched across fractions by CDR3 nucleotide sequence plus V segment. VDJmatch was used to annotate antigen specificity against VDJdb, with one amino acid substitution allowed in CDR3.

Sequencing used CD4+ T cells sorted from PBMCs, obtained 11 to 12 days after vaccination. The TCR originated in a middle-aged man who received an inactivated influenza vaccine. Donor details come from another sample of the same person, matched by shared clones. The chain is encoded by TRBV20-1 joined to TRBJ2-3; the D region is possibly TRBD1 or TRBD2, each matching across 5 bases. The DNA reads TGCAGTGCTAGTGAGGGGACCCCCCTAAGGGCAGATACGCAGTATTTT. It encodes CSASEGTPLRADTQYF.